Listed below are T cell receptor beta chains from one sample, sequenced in a study of metastatic and nonmetastatic thyroid tumors. MiXCR reprocessed the PCR reads for TCRdb. The sample has some 28,000 clones; under 20% are singletons. Material: blood. The receptors were sampled from a female donor with papillary thyroid cancer or a benign thyroid nodule (not recorded which). Some clones in this sample may be carry-over from other donors' samples. The CDR3 runs from the conserved cysteine through the conserved F or W. A D gene is named only where the DNA matches it firmly. A clone size is listed for some rows: how often the clone was seen (once, few, many), or a class if it is expanded.

TRBV28,TRBJ1-2,TRBD1,NA,TGTGCCAGCAGCCCCACGGGACAGGGCCCTTATGGCTACACCTTC,CASSPTGQGPYGYTF
TRBV29-1,TRBJ2-2,NA,few,TGCAGCGTTGAAAAGGTCGGCACCGGGGAGCTGTTTTTT,CSVEKVGTGELFF
TRBV12-3/TRBV12-4,TRBJ2-5,TRBD1,many,TGTGCCAGCAGTTCAGGGACAGTTCGGGAGACCCAGTACTTC,CASSSGTVRETQYF
TRBV10-3,TRBJ2-7,TRBD2,medium-sized,TGTGCCATCAGTGGACTAGCGGGGGTGAGCTCCTACGAGCAGTACTTC,CAISGLAGVSSYEQYF
TRBV9,TRBJ2-1,TRBD2,NA,TGTGCCAGCAGCTTACGGCGGGGGGCGGTTAGTGAGCAGTTCTTC,CASSLRRGAVSEQFF
TRBV7-9,TRBJ2-7,TRBD1,many,TGTGCCAGCAGCTCAGGGGGCGGACAGGGTGACGAGCAGTACTTC,CASSSGGGQGDEQYF
TRBV20-1,TRBJ1-5,NA,NA,TGCAGCGCTACTAGACCGGGGTTGAGCAATCAGCCCCAGCATTTT,CSATRPGLSNQPQHF
TRBV20-1,TRBJ2-7,TRBD1,NA,TGCAGTGCTCCTTCGGACAGGGTAAACGAGCAGTACTTC,CSAPSDRVNEQYF
TRBV6-1,TRBJ2-5,NA,many,TGTGCCAGCCAACTGATTGGACGGTCGCAGTACTTC,CASQLIGRSQYF
TRBV4-1,TRBJ2-5,NA,many,TGCGCCAGCAGCCAAGATACTAGCCGGTGGGAGACCCAGTACTTC,CASSQDTSRWETQYF
TRBV10-3,TRBJ2-7,TRBD1,many,TGTGCCATCAGTGAGTCTGGACAGGGTAACCGCTACGAGCAGTACTTC,CAISESGQGNRYEQYF
TRBV4-1,TRBJ2-7,TRBD1,many,TGCGCCAGCAGCCAGGCACCGGGACAGGCCTACGAGCAGTACTTC,CASSQAPGQAYEQYF
TRBV7-9,TRBJ2-1,TRBD1,many,TGTGCCAGTAAACGGACAGGGGCGAATGAGCAGTTCTTC,CASKRTGANEQFF
TRBV19,TRBJ1-1,NA,many,TGTGCCAGTACCGAACAGGTTACGGGCACTGAAGCTTTCTTT,CASTEQVTGTEAFF
TRBV2,TRBJ2-3,NA,medium-sized,TGTGCCAGCAGTGAGGGGGCAGGGGCGACAGATACGCAGTATTTT,CASSEGAGATDTQYF
TRBV7-8,TRBJ2-7,NA,many,TGTGCCAGCAGCCGGACTCAAAGCTCCTACGAGCAGTACTTC,CASSRTQSSYEQYF
TRBV19,TRBJ2-7,NA,many,TGTGCCAGTAGTATAAGCTGGGGATACTACGAGCAGTACTTC,CASSISWGYYEQYF
TRBV19,TRBJ2-1,TRBD1,many,TGTGCCAGTAGTATCAACCGACAGGGTCGGGGCAATGAGCAGTTCTTC,CASSINRQGRGNEQFF
TRBV18,TRBJ2-3,NA,few,TGTGCCAGCTCAGGGGTCGAGCAGAGCACAGATACGCAGTATTTT,CASSGVEQSTDTQYF
TRBV20-1,TRBJ1-2,NA,many,TGCAGTGCTAGTGTCCGGAATGGCTACACCTTC,CSASVRNGYTF
TRBV12-3/TRBV12-4,TRBJ1-4,NA,many,TGTGCCAGCAGTTTACTGGCGTTGGGATATGAAAAACTGTTTTTT,CASSLLALGYEKLFF
TRBV10-3,TRBJ1-6,TRBD1,few,TGTGCCGTTCGGGGGACAGGGGGCGATTCACCCCTCCACTTT,CAVRGTGGDSPLHF
TRBV5-5,TRBJ1-4,TRBD1,many,TGTGCCAGCAGCGGGGACAGTTTTAATGAAAAACTGTTTTTT,CASSGDSFNEKLFF
TRBV28,TRBJ1-2,TRBD1,NA,TGTGCCAGTAGATCCGGGACAGTGACATTTCGCTATGGCTACACCTTC,CASRSGTVTFRYGYTF
TRBV12-3/TRBV12-4,TRBJ1-1,NA,many,TGTGCCTCCTATGGCCCACCCGAAAGAGATGAAGCTTTCTTT,CASYGPPERDEAFF
TRBV10-3,TRBJ2-7,NA,medium-sized,TGTGCCATCAGTGACAGGGGATACGAGCAGTACTTC,CAISDRGYEQYF
TRBV7-3,TRBJ2-3,NA,many,TGTGCCAGCAGCTTAACAGGGGGGGGGAGCACAGATACGCAGTATTTT,CASSLTGGGSTDTQYF
TRBV7-2,TRBJ2-5,NA,many,TGTGCCAGCAGCTCAGATAGTGGGGCCCAGTACTTC,CASSSDSGAQYF
TRBV12-3/TRBV12-4,TRBJ2-3,NA,NA,TGTGCCAGCAGTTTAGCGTTCCTTTCCACACAGTATTTT,CASSLAFLSTQYF
TRBV29-1,TRBJ1-6,NA,NA,TGCAGCGCCAGGCCCCCAGGGGTTTCACCCCTCCACTTT,CSARPPGVSPLHF
TRBV12-3/TRBV12-4,TRBJ2-1,NA,NA,TGTGCCAGCAGTCAGGGACTGGAAGGCAATGAGCAGTTCTTC,CASSQGLEGNEQFF
TRBV12-3/TRBV12-4,TRBJ2-3,TRBD1,NA,TGTGCCAGCAGTTTGCAGGGGGAAATTAGCACAGATACGCAGTATTTT,CASSLQGEISTDTQYF
TRBV24-1,TRBJ2-3,NA,once,TGTGCCACCAGTGATTTCAAGGGTAGGTGGTACACAGATACGCAGTATTTT,CATSDFKGRWYTDTQYF